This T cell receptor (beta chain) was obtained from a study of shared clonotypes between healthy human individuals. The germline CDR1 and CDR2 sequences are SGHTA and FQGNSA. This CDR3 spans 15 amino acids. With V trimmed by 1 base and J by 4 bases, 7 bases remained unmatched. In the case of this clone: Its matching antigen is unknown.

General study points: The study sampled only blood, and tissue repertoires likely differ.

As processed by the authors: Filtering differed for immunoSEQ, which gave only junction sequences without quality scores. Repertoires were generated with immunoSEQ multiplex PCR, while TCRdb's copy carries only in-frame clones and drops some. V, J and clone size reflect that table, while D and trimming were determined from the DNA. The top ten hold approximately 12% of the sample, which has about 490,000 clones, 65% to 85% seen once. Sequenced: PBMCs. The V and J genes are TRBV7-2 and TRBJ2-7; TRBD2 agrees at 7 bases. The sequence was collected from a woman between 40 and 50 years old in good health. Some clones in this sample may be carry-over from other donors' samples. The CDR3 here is CASSLGAGVGYEQYF. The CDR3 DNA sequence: TGTGCCAGCAGCTTAGGTGCGGGAGTTGGGTACGAGCAGTACTTC.